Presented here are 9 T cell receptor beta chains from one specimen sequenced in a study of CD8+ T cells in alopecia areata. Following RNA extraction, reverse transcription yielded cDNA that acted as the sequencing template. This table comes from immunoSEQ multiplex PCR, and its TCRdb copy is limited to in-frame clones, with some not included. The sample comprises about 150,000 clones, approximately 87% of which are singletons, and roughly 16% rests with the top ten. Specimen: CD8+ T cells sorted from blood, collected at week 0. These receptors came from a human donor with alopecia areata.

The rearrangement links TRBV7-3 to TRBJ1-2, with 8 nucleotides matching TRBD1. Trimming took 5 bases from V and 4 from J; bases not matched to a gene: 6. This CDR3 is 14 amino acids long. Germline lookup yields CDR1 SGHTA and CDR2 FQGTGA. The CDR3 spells CASSRGQGAYGYTF. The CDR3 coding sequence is TGTGCCAGCAGCCGCGGACAGGGTGCCTATGGCTACACCTTC.

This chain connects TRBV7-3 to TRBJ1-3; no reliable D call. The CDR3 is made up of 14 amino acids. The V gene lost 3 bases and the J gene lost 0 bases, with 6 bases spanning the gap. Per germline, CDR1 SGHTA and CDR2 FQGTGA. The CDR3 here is CASSFGVSGNTIYF. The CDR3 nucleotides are TGTGCCAGCAGCTTTGGGGTCTCTGGAAACACCATATATTTT. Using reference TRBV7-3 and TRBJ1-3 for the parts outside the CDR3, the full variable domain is GAGVSQTPSNKVTEKGKYVELRCDPISGHTALYWYRQSLGQGPEFLIYFQGTGAADDSGLPNDRFFAVRPEGSVSTLKIQRTERGDSAVYLCASSFGVSGNTIYFGEGSWLTVV.

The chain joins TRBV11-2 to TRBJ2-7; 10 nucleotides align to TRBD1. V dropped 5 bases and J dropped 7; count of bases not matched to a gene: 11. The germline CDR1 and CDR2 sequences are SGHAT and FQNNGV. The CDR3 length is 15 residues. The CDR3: CASSPGQGDILEQYF. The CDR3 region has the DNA TGTGCCAGCAGCCCAGGACAGGGGGACATACTGGAGCAGTACTTC.

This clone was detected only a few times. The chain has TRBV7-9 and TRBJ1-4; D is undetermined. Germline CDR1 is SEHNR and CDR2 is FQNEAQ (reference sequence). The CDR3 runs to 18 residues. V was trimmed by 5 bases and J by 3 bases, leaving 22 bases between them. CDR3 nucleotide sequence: TGTGCCAGCAGCCAACCGGCTGAAGTTGGAGCCGCTAATGAAAAACTGTTTTTT. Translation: CASSQPAEVGAANEKLFF.

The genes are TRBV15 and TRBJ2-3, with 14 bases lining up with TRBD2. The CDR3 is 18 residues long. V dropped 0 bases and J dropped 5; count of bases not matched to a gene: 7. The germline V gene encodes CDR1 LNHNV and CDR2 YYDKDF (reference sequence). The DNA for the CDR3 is TGTGCCACCAGCAGAGATCCAGGACTAGCGGGGGGAATAGATACGCAGTATTTT. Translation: CATSRDPGLAGGIDTQYF.

CDR3: CASSHAGTDLYNEQFF. The CDR3 DNA reads as TGCGCCAGCAGCCATGCCGGGACAGACCTATACAATGAGCAGTTCTTC. V and J are TRBV4-1 and TRBJ2-1; 7 nucleotides agree with TRBD1. Germline V lookup: CDR1 MGHRA, CDR2 YSYEKL. The CDR3 contains 16 residues. Trimming took 3 bases from V and 4 from J; bases not matched to a gene: 9.

CDR3 amino acids: CASSTRDQSTDTQYF. As DNA, the CDR3 is TGCGCCAGCAGCACCCGGGACCAGAGCACAGATACGCAGTATTTT. The V call is TRBV5-1, the J call TRBJ2-3; D possibly matches TRBD1 or TRBD2 (5 bases each). Germline V CDR1 and CDR2: SGHRS, YFSETQ. This CDR3 region has 15 residues. V was trimmed by 4 bases and J by 0 bases, leaving 12 bases between them.

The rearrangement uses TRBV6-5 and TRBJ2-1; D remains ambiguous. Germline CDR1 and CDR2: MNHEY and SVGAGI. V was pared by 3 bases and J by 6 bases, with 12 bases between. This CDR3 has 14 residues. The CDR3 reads CASSYDPLANEQFF. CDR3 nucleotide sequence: TGTGCCAGCAGTTATGACCCCCTCGCCAATGAGCAGTTCTTC.

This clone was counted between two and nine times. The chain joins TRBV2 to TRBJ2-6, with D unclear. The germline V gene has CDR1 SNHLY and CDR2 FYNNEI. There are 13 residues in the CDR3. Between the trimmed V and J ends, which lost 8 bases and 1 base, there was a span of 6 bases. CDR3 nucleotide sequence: TGTGCCAGCGTTGGATCTGGGGCCAACGTCCTGACTTTC. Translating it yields CASVGSGANVLTF.